This is a list of T cell receptor beta chains from one sample in a study of T cell responses to AZD1222 COVID-19 vaccine. Assay used: immunoSEQ multiplex PCR; TCRdb lists only in-frame clones, some missing. The repertoire holds under 150,000 clones, roughly 89% seen once, with roughly 8.9% in the top ten. The material sequenced was peripheral blood, taken on day 0 of AZD1222 vaccination. Every receptor here comes from an adult in good health. CDR3s include the opening cysteine and the closing phenylalanine or tryptophan. D genes are given only for firm matches. Size is omitted from some rows. Given values are once, few, many or a class for expanded clones.

NA	TRBV21-1	TRBJ2-1	NA	TGTGCCAGCAGCAAACCCCCGGGGCCCTTAGCGGGGGCCGCCTCCAATGAGCAGTTCTTC	CASSKPPGPLAGAASNEQFF
NA	TRBV5-5	TRBJ1-1	NA	TGTGCCACCAGGGTAAGGGTGGGGAAGAACACTGAAGCTTTCTTT	CATRVRVGKNTEAFF
NA	TRBV6-5	TRBJ1-5	TRBD1	TGTGCCAGCAGGAAAGGACAGGGGAGGAATCAGCCCCAGCATTTT	CASRKGQGRNQPQHF
NA	TRBV19	TRBJ2-7	TRBD2	TGTGCCAGTAGTACCCATAGCGGGAGGAGCTCCTACGAGCAGTACTTC	CASSTHSGRSSYEQYF
NA	TRBV19	TRBJ1-2	TRBD1	TGTGCCAGTATTCATTTGGGACAGGGCATTCGTGGCTACACCTTC	CASIHLGQGIRGYTF
NA	TRBV7-3	TRBJ2-3	TRBD2	TGTGCCAGCAGCTTAACGGGCCTAGCGGGACAGAGCACGCAGTATTTT	CASSLTGLAGQSTQYF
NA	TRBV28	TRBJ1-1	NA	TGTGCCAGCACCCTGAGAGCGAGTGAAGCTTTCTTT	CASTLRASEAFF
NA	TRBV5-1	TRBJ2-1	NA	TGCGCCAGCAAGGTCGACGGGGGAAGTGAGCAGTTCTTC	CASKVDGGSEQFF
NA	TRBV20-1	TRBJ1-2	NA	TGCAGTGCTAGAGGGTCCACCTTC	CSARGSTF
NA	TRBV7-2	TRBJ1-3	NA	TGTGCCAGCAGAACCAGTGGCTCTGGAAACACCATATATTTT	CASRTSGSGNTIYF
NA	TRBV18	TRBJ2-1	TRBD2	TGTGCCAGCTCACCAAAGGCGGGGGGGTACAATGAGCAGTTCTTC	CASSPKAGGYNEQFF
NA	TRBV7-2	TRBJ1-3	NA	TGTGCCAGCAGCCTACAGGGTAGAAGCTCTGGAAACACCATATATTTT	CASSLQGRSSGNTIYF
NA	TRBV7-8	TRBJ1-4	TRBD1	TGTGCCAGCAACCGACAGGGCAAACATTCTGAAAAACTGTTTTTT	CASNRQGKHSEKLFF
NA	TRBV27	TRBJ1-5	NA	TGTGCCAGCAGTACAGGGTATAGTCAGCCCCAGCATTTT	CASSTGYSQPQHF
NA	TRBV30	TRBJ1-4	TRBD1	TGTGCCTGGAGTCCCGGGACAGGGGGGAAACTGTTTTTT	CAWSPGTGGKLFF
NA	TRBV6-5	TRBJ1-2	TRBD1	TGTGCCAGCAGTTACTCAGGGGGACAGTATGGCTACACCTTC	CASSYSGGQYGYTF
NA	TRBV5-1	TRBJ2-5	TRBD2	TGCGCCAGCAGCTTGCAACCCGGGCTAGCGGAAGAGACCCAGTACTTC	CASSLQPGLAEETQYF
NA	TRBV9	TRBJ1-2	TRBD1	TGTGCCAGCAGCAAGTCCGGGACAGGGGTTAGATACACCTTC	CASSKSGTGVRYTF
NA	TRBV10-1	TRBJ1-1	NA	NA	CASSDFGPGHTEAFF
NA	TRBV10-3	TRBJ2-1	TRBD2	TGTGCCATCAGTGAGTCGTTGGTCCTAGCGGCCAATGAGCAGTTCTTC	CAISESLVLAANEQFF
NA	TRBV11-1	TRBJ2-5	TRBD2	TGTGCCAGCAGCCAAGACGGGGGGAGTTGGGAGACCCAGTACTTC	CASSQDGGSWETQYF
few	TRBV27	TRBJ1-2	NA	TGTGCCAGCAGTCCACAGGGCTATGGCTACACCTTC	CASSPQGYGYTF
NA	TRBV19	TRBJ2-7	NA	TGTGCCAGTAGCCTTTCTGGCAGTCTCTCCTACGAGCAGTACTTC	CASSLSGSLSYEQYF
NA	TRBV15	TRBJ2-2	NA	TGTGCCACCAGGAAAGACCCGCCGGACGGGAGCGATCTCACCGGGGAGCTGTTTTTT	CATRKDPPDGSDLTGELFF
NA	TRBV24-1	TRBJ2-1	NA	TGTGCCACCAGTCAATTCTCGAATGAGCAGTTCTTC	CATSQFSNEQFF
NA	TRBV3-1/TRBV3-2	TRBJ2-5	NA	TGTGCCAGCAGCCAAGATTGGGTCAGGGTAGAGACCCAGTACTTC	CASSQDWVRVETQYF
once	TRBV5-8	TRBJ2-5	NA	TGTGCCAGCAGCTTGTTGGGGGGCAGAGAGACCCAGTACTTC	CASSLLGGRETQYF